This T cell receptor beta chain is drawn from a study of blood T cell repertoires in COVID-19 (dated by TCRdb to 2020 to 2022). Background on the whole study: Collaborator samples came from the United States, Italy and Spain and covered acute and convalescent phases of COVID-19. The sample metadata nearly always contained a de-identified subject ID, COVID-19 status, age in years and sex. A freely available public database, intended as a resource for researchers studying the immune response to SARS-CoV-2, is where the repertoires were released. The prospective study material was composed of cDNA or gDNA derived from T cells, B-cell-depleted T cells, or PBMCs. Subjects who had been exposed to COVID-19, were actively infected with it, or had recovered from it provided the deeply sampled blood TCRbeta repertoires that made up the dataset. The samples were drawn from two sources: the first 160 participants of the ongoing ImmuneRACE study, and 1,000 to 1,500 subjects contributed by 6 global collaborators. HLA class I and class II types, where available, came from metadata supplied by the sample provider rather than from assay-based typing. Overall study results and their limits: The amount of clinical and demographic metadata varied by source and participant and was provided uncurated.

TCRbeta CDR3 regions were amplified from genomic DNA using the immunoSEQ Assay, a bias-controlled multiplex PCR. Per the original workflow: Nucleated cell counts per sample were estimated from amplification of reference gene primers within the assay. To quantify the absolute abundance of each unique TCRbeta CDR3 rearrangement, sequence reads were collapsed and filtered. Productive Simpson clonality was computed per sample as the square root of Simpson's diversity index over productive rearrangements. The source is immuneACCESS, and TCRdb retained only in-frame sequences with V and J called. Part of the clones is not carried over; for the studies checked, unresolved V genes explain less than half of this, and the remainder is unexplained. The V and J calls and clone size come from that table; D and trimming were worked out from the DNA. In all, the sample holds 150,000 or so clones, and roughly 83% of those were seen once. The ten largest clones capture over 12% of the sample.

CDR1 LNHDA and CDR2 SQIVND are derived from the germline V gene (reference sequence). The germline ends are 6 bases apart after V is trimmed by 6 bases and J by 0 bases. Reading from cysteine to phenylalanine, the CDR3 counts 13 amino acids. The kept DNA is CDR3 alone, 39 bases in frame from the first base. On this clone: Its binding antigen is unknown. One base away there is no much larger clone; base qualities are not given.

Each collaborating institution followed its own protocols to collect whole blood in K2EDTA tubes. For TCRbeta analysis, collaborators shipped samples as frozen whole blood, isolated PBMCs, or DNA extracted from either of those sample types. This chain joins TRBV19 to TRBJ1-3, with no reliable assignment of the D segment. The sequenced sample consisted of peripheral blood. This TCR derives from a man aged 18 to 29 with active or convalescent COVID-19. The CDR3 region has the sequence CASRQNSGNTIYF. In nucleotide form, the sequence is TGTGCCAGTAGACAGAACTCTGGAAACACCATATATTTT. When the CDR3 is completed using the reference TRBV19 and TRBJ1-3 genes on either side, the full variable domain is DGGITQSPKYLFRKEGQNVTLSCEQNLNHDAMYWYRQDPGQGLRLIYYSQIVNDFQKGDIAEGYSVSREKKESFPLTVTSAQKNPTAFYLCASRQNSGNTIYFGEGSWLTVV.